This T cell receptor (beta chain) emerged from a study of technical replicates of blood from a few donors. The germline V gene encodes CDR1 SGHRS and CDR2 YFSETQ. Trimming at V came to 0 bases and at J to 4 bases, leaving 7 bases not matched to a gene. The CDR3 has 18 residues. TCRdb's copy holds only in-frame clones and misses some; the assay was immunoSEQ multiplex PCR. The repertoire consists of tens of thousands of clones, with about 87% occurring once and the leading ten covering roughly 5.2%. The sequencing sample was made of PBMCs. The origin of this receptor is a human donor in good health. Some clones in this sample may be carry-over from other donors' samples. This chain joins TRBV5-1 and TRBJ2-2; TRBD2 aligns across 12 bases. The CDR3 here is CASSLELAGGVGTGELFF. CDR3 nucleotide sequence: TGCGCCAGCAGCTTGGAGCTAGCGGGAGGGGTCGGCACCGGGGAGCTGTTTTTT.